This T cell receptor beta chain was profiled in a study of PD-L1 blockade in urothelial cancer. Study as a whole: Samples came from 3 weeks, at the second dose, and 6 weeks into treatment.

Concerning this clone itself: Its antigen is not identified.

The study, taken as a whole, reports: Having blood TCR clonality under the median before treatment predicted better survival.

Sample time point: pretreatment peripheral blood. What went into each PCR as a spike was synthetic TCR analog templates. This table comes from immunoSEQ multiplex PCR, and its TCRdb copy is limited to in-frame clones, with some not included. The table has 130,000 or so clones, roughly 84% seen once. Source: PBMCs, taken around atezolizumab (anti-PD-L1) treatment. The receptor was isolated from a man aged 50-59 years with urothelial cancer.

CDR3 amino acids: CASSLALPGTGTEQFF. In DNA, the CDR3 is TGTGCCAGCAGCTTAGCGTTACCCGGGACAGGGACTGAGCAGTTCTTC. This chain connects TRBV7-9 to TRBJ2-1; TRBD1 matches 9 bases. CDR3 length equals 16 residues. The trim removed 0 bases at V and 9 bases at J, leaving 9 bases unmatched. Germline CDR1 is SEHNR and CDR2 is FQNEAQ (reference sequence).